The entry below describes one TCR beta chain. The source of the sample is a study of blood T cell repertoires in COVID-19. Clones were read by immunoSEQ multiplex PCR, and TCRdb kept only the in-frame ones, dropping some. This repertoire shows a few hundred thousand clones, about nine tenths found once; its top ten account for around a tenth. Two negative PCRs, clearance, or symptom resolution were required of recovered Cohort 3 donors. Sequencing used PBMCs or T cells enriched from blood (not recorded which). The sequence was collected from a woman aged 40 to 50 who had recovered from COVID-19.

The CDR3 coding sequence is TGTGCCAGCAGCTTAGACAGACATAATGAAAAACTGTTTTTT. Residues: CASSLDRHNEKLFF. The chain is built from TRBV7-8 and TRBJ1-4, with D uncertain. The CDR3 length is 14 residues. The V gene's germline CDR1 is SGHVS and CDR2 FQNEAQ. Trimming cost V 1 base and J 4 bases, with 7 bases left between them.